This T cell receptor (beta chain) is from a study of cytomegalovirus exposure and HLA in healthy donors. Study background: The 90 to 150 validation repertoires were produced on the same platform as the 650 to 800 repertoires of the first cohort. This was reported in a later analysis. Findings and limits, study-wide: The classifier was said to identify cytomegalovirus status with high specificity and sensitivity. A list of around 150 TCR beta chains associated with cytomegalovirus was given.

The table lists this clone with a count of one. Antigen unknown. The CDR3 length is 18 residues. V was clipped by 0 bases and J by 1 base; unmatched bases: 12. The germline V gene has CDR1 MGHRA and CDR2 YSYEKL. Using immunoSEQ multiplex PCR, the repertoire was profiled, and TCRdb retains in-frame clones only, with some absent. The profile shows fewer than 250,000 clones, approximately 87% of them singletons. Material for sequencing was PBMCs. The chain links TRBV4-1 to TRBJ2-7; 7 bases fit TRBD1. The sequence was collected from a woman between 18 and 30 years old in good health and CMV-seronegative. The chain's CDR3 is CASSQERGGSGGSYEQYF. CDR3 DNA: TGCGCCAGCAGCCAAGAGAGGGGTGGGTCAGGGGGTTCCTACGAGCAGTACTTC.